This is a list of T cell receptor beta chains from one sample in a study of blood T cell repertoires in COVID-19. This table comes from immunoSEQ multiplex PCR, and its TCRdb copy is limited to in-frame clones, with some not included. The sample has about 71,000 clones, about 80% seen once. Sample: peripheral blood. Receptor source: a man aged 25 to 40 with COVID-19, enrolled during active disease. Both conserved end residues are part of each CDR3. A D gene is named only where the DNA matches it firmly. The size field is filled for only some rows; it gives once, few, many or a size class.

V: TRBV6-5; J: TRBJ1-2; size: .; D: TRBD1; DNA: TGTGCCAGCAGACGGACAGGGGCCTATGGCTACACCTTC; CDR3: CASRRTGAYGYTF
V: TRBV6-5; J: TRBJ2-2; size: .; D: TRBD2; DNA: TGTGCGGTCGGGGGGGGAATGAACACCGGGGAGCTGTTTTTT; CDR3: CAVGGGMNTGELFF
V: TRBV7-6; J: TRBJ2-1; size: once; D: TRBD2; DNA: TGTGCCAGCAGCTCCCTAGCGGGGTCCTACAATGAGCAGTTCTTC; CDR3: CASSSLAGSYNEQFF
V: TRBV11-2; J: TRBJ2-2; size: few; D: TRBD1; DNA: TGTGCCAGCAGCTTGGCCCGGACAGGGGGCTGGACCGGGGAGCTGTTTTTT; CDR3: CASSLARTGGWTGELFF
V: TRBV27; J: TRBJ1-5; size: .; D: .; DNA: TGTGCCAGCAGTTTATTAGGGGATGGCCAGCCCCAGCATTTT; CDR3: CASSLLGDGQPQHF
V: TRBV29-1; J: TRBJ1-2; size: .; D: .; DNA: TGCAGCGTTGGAACAGGAATGCCTAACTATGGCTACACCTTC; CDR3: CSVGTGMPNYGYTF
V: TRBV19; J: TRBJ1-1; size: .; D: TRBD1; DNA: TGTGCCAGTACAAAGACAGGGGGCGGTTCTACTGAAGCTTTCTTT; CDR3: CASTKTGGGSTEAFF
V: TRBV7-6; J: TRBJ2-2; size: few; D: TRBD2; DNA: TGTGCCAGCAGCTTAGGCGGGAGGTTAGCCGGGGAGCTGTTTTTT; CDR3: CASSLGGRLAGELFF
V: TRBV2; J: TRBJ2-1; size: .; D: .; DNA: TGTGCCAGCAGTGAAGCGCAGGGGTCTCGTACGGTTGAGCAGTTCTTC; CDR3: CASSEAQGSRTVEQFF
V: TRBV6-1; J: TRBJ2-5; size: few; D: TRBD1; DNA: TGTGCCAGCAGTGAAGGGGCAGGGGGTGAGACCCAGTACTTC; CDR3: CASSEGAGGETQYF
V: TRBV7-2; J: TRBJ1-5; size: .; D: .; DNA: TGTGCCAGCAGCTTACATAGCAATCAGCCCCAGCATTTT; CDR3: CASSLHSNQPQHF
V: TRBV6-2/TRBV6-3; J: TRBJ2-1; size: .; D: TRBD2; DNA: TGTGCCAGCAGCCCCGGGACTAGCGGGACCGACAATGAGCAGTTCTTC; CDR3: CASSPGTSGTDNEQFF
V: TRBV24-1; J: TRBJ1-2; size: once; D: TRBD1; DNA: TGTGCCACCAGGTCCAGGACAGGGGGGCCCAACTATGGCTACACCTTC; CDR3: CATRSRTGGPNYGYTF
V: TRBV11-1; J: TRBJ2-3; size: .; D: .; DNA: TGTGCCAGCAGCTTAGGACGGGGAGATACGCAGTATTTT; CDR3: CASSLGRGDTQYF
V: TRBV6-2/TRBV6-3; J: TRBJ2-7; size: .; D: .; DNA: TGTGCCAGCAGTTACCAGGAGGGCCCGGACGAGCAGTACTTC; CDR3: CASSYQEGPDEQYF
V: TRBV6-5; J: TRBJ1-1; size: .; D: .; DNA: TGTGCCAGCGGAAAAAGGGGGATGAACACTGAAGCTTTCTTT; CDR3: CASGKRGMNTEAFF
V: TRBV6-6; J: TRBJ2-7; size: .; D: .; DNA: TGTGCCAGCAGTCTAATCTACGAGCAGTACTTC; CDR3: CASSLIYEQYF
V: TRBV21-1; J: TRBJ2-7; size: .; D: .; DNA: TGTGCCAGCAGCCTAACTACAGGGGGCACATCCTACGAGCAGTACTTC; CDR3: CASSLTTGGTSYEQYF
V: TRBV7-2; J: TRBJ2-2; size: .; D: TRBD2; DNA: TGTGCCAGCAGCTTAGGGCCTTTGGCTAGCGGGAACACCGGGGAGCTGTTTTTT; CDR3: CASSLGPLASGNTGELFF
V: TRBV3-1/TRBV3-2; J: TRBJ2-7; size: .; D: TRBD1; DNA: TGTGCCAGCAGCCCCCGACAGGGGACCTACGAGCAGTACTTC; CDR3: CASSPRQGTYEQYF
V: TRBV7-2; J: TRBJ1-5; size: .; D: .; DNA: TGTGCCAGCAGCCACAGGAATAGCAATCAGCCCCAGCATTTT; CDR3: CASSHRNSNQPQHF
V: TRBV9; J: TRBJ1-6; size: once; D: .; DNA: TGTGCCAGCAGCGTAGGTGTCAGTGATTCACCCCTCCACTTT; CDR3: CASSVGVSDSPLHF
V: TRBV5-5; J: TRBJ2-7; size: .; D: TRBD2; DNA: TGTGCCAGCATTCTCGGGACTAGCGCGGTCTACGAGCAGTACTTC; CDR3: CASILGTSAVYEQYF
V: TRBV10-3; J: TRBJ1-4; size: .; D: .; DNA: TGTGCCATCAGTGAGTTCGGTCTGGGGGCCACGTCTTACGAAAAACTGTTTTTT; CDR3: CAISEFGLGATSYEKLFF
V: TRBV2; J: TRBJ2-2; size: .; D: .; DNA: TGTGCCAGCAGGGCTCCTAGCAGGACGAACACCGGGGAGCTGTTTTTT; CDR3: CASRAPSRTNTGELFF
V: TRBV7-9; J: TRBJ1-1; size: .; D: .; DNA: TGTGCCAGCAGCTTAGAAACAGCTGAAGCTTTCTTT; CDR3: CASSLETAEAFF
V: TRBV11-3; J: TRBJ2-1; size: .; D: TRBD1; DNA: TGTGCCAGCAGCCGCGCCGGGACAGAGTACAATGAGCAGTTCTTC; CDR3: CASSRAGTEYNEQFF
V: TRBV27; J: TRBJ1-1; size: .; D: .; DNA: TGTGCCAGCAGATCTCTTATAGGGAGAAACACTGAAGCTTTCTTT; CDR3: CASRSLIGRNTEAFF
V: TRBV19; J: TRBJ2-3; size: .; D: TRBD1; DNA: TGTGCCAGTAGTCCGGCAGGGGGCGCGGATACGCAGTATTTT; CDR3: CASSPAGGADTQYF
V: TRBV15; J: TRBJ1-2; size: once; D: TRBD1; DNA: TGTGCCACCAGCAGACCTGGGACAGGGGGCGTCTATGGCTACACCTTC; CDR3: CATSRPGTGGVYGYTF
V: TRBV30; J: TRBJ1-2; size: .; D: .; DNA: TGTGCCTGGAGAAGGGACTTTTATGGCTACACCTTC; CDR3: CAWRRDFYGYTF
V: TRBV4-3; J: TRBJ1-2; size: .; D: .; DNA: TGCGCCAGCAGCCCTCAGACGGGGGATAACTATGGCTACACCTTC; CDR3: CASSPQTGDNYGYTF
V: TRBV7-3; J: TRBJ2-1; size: once; D: .; DNA: TGTGCCAGCAGCTCGGACAGATACAATGAGCAGTTCTTC; CDR3: CASSSDRYNEQFF
V: TRBV2; J: TRBJ2-7; size: .; D: TRBD1; DNA: TGTGCCAGCAGCGATAACCGGGACAGGGGCTACGAGCAGTACTTC; CDR3: CASSDNRDRGYEQYF
V: TRBV7-3; J: TRBJ2-2; size: .; D: .; DNA: TGTGCCAGCAGGAGGGACACCGGGGAGCTGTTTTTT; CDR3: CASRRDTGELFF
V: TRBV20-1; J: TRBJ2-1; size: .; D: .; DNA: TGCAGTGCCCGACTAGTACCTGAGCAGTTCTTC; CDR3: CSARLVPEQFF
V: TRBV3-1/TRBV3-2; J: TRBJ2-2; size: few; D: .; DNA: TGTGCCAGCAGCCGACTAGATAACACCGGGGAGCTGTTTTTT; CDR3: CASSRLDNTGELFF
V: TRBV30; J: TRBJ2-7; size: .; D: .; DNA: TGTGCCTGGAGTCCGAGAACAGGGAGAAGCGAGCAGTACTTC; CDR3: CAWSPRTGRSEQYF